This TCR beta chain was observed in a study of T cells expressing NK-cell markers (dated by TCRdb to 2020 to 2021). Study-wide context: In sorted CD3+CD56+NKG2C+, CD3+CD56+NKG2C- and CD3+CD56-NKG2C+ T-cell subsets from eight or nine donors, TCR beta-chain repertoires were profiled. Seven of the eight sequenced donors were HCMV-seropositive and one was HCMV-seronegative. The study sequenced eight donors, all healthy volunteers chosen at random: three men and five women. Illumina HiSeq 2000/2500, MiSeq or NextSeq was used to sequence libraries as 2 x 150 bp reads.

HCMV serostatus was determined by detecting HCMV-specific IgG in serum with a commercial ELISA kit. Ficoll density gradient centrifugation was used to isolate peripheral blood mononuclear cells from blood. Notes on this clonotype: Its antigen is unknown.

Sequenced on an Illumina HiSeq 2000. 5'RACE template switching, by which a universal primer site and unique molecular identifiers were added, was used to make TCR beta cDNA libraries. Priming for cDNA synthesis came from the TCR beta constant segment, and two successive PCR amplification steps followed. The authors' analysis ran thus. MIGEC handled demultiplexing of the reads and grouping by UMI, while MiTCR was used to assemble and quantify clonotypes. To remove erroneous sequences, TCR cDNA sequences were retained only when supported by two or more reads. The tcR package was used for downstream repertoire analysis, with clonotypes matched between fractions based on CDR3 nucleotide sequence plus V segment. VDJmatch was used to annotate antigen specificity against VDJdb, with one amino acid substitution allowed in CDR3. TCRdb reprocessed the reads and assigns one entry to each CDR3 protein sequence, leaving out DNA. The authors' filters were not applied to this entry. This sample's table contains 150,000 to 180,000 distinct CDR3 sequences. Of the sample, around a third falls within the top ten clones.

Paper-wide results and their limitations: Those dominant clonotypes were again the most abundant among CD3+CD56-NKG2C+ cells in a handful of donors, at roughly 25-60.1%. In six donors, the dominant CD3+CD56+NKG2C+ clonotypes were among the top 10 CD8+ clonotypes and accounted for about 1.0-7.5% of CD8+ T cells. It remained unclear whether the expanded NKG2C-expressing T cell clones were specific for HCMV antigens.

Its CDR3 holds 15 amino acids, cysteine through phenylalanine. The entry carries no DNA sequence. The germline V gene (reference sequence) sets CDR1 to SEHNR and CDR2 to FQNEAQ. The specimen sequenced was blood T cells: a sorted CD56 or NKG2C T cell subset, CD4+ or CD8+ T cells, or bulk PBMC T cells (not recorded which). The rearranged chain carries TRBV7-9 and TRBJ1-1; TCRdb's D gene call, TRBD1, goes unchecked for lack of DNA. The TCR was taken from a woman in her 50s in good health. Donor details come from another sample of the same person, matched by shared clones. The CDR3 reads CASSSKRDIYTEAFF. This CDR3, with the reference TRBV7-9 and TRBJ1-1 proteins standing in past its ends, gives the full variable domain DTGVSQNPRHKITKRGQNVTFRCDPISEHNRLYWYRQTLGQGPEFLTYFQNEAQLEKSRLLSDRFSAERPKGSFSTLEIQRTEQGDSAMYLCASSSKRDIYTEAFFGQGTRLTVV.